This record looks at one T cell receptor (beta chain) sequence and its context. Using immunoSEQ multiplex PCR, the repertoire was profiled, and TCRdb retains in-frame clones only, with some absent. The sample lists about 300,000 clones, around 85% occurring once. The sample is drawn from a study of blood T cell repertoires in COVID-19. The CDR3 runs 15 residues. Germline lookup yields CDR1 KGHSH and CDR2 LQKENI. V lost 5 bases, J lost 0 bases, and 6 bases stayed unmatched. Sequenced input: PBMCs or T cells enriched from blood (not recorded which). The TCR originated in a woman aged 45-60 years who had recovered from COVID-19. The chain recombines TRBV18 with TRBJ1-1; 7 bases map to TRBD1. The CDR3 DNA reads TGTGCCAGCTCAGAGGGGGCTAACATGAACACTGAAGCTTTCTTT. Protein sequence: CASSEGANMNTEAFF.